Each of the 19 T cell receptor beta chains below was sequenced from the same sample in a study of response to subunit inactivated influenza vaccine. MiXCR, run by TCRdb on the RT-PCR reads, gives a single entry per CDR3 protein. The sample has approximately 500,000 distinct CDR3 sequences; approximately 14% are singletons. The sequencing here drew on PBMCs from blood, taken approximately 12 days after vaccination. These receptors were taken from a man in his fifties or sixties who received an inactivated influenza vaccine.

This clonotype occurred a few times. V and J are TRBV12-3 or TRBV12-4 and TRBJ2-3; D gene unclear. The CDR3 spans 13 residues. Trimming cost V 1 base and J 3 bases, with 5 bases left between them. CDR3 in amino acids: CASSLVMTDTQYF. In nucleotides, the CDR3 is TGTGCCAGCAGTTTAGTAATGACAGATACGCAGTATTTT.

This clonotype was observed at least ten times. The CDR3: CASSLIGRGTGELFF. In DNA, the CDR3 is TGTGCCAGCAGCTTAATCGGGAGGGGCACCGGGGAGCTGTTTTTT. The rearrangement joins TRBV7-9 to TRBJ2-2; the match to TRBD2 covers 8 bases. The trim removed 2 bases at V and 4 bases at J, leaving 3 bases unmatched. This CDR3 comprises 15 residues. Germline-derived CDR1 and CDR2 are SEHNR and FQNEAQ (reference sequence).

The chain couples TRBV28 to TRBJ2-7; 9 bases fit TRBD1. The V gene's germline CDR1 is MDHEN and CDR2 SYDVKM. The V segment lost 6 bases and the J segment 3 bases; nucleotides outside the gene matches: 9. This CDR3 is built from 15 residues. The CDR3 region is CASRPGGQGSYEQYF. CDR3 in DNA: TGTGCCAGCAGACCCGGGGGACAGGGTAGCTACGAGCAGTACTTC.

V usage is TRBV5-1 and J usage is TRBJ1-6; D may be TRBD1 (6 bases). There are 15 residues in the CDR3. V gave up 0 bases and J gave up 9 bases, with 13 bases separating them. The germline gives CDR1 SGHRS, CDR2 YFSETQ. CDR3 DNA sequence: TGCGCCAGCAGCTTGGACAGGGCAGGGGTTTCACCCCTCCACTTT. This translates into CASSLDRAGVSPLHF. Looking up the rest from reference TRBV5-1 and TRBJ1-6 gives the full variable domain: KAGVTQTPRYLIKTRGQQVTLSCSPISGHRSVSWYQQTPGQGLQFLFEYFSETQRNKGNFPGRFSGRQFSNSRSEMNVSTLELGDSALYLCASSLDRAGVSPLHFGNGTRLTVT.

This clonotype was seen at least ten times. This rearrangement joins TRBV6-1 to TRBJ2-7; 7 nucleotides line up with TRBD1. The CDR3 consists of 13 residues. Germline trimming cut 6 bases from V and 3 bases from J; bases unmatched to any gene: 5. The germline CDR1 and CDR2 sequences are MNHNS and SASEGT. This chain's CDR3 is CASSRQGRYEQYF. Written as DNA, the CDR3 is TGTGCCAGCAGCCGACAGGGTCGCTACGAGCAGTACTTC.

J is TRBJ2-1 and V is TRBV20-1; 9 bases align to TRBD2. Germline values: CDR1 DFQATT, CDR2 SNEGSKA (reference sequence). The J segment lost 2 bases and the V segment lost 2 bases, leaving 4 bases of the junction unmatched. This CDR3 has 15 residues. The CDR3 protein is CSARLAGAPYNEQFF. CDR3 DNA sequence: TGCAGTGCTAGATTAGCGGGGGCGCCCTACAATGAGCAGTTCTTC.

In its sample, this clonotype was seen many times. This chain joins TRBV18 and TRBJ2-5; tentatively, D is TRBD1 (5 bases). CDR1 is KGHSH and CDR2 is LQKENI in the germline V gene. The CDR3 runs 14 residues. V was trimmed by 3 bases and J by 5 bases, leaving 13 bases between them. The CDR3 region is CASSPVRAVETQYF. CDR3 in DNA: TGTGCCAGCTCACCGGTCAGGGCTGTTGAGACCCAGTACTTC.

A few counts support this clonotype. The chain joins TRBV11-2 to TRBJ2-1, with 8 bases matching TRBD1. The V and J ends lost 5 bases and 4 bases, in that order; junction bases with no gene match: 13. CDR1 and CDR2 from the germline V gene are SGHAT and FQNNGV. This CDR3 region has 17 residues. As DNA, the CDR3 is TGTGCCAGCAGCCCTCGGGAGCCGGGACAGGTGTACAATGAGCAGTTCTTC. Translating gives CASSPREPGQVYNEQFF.

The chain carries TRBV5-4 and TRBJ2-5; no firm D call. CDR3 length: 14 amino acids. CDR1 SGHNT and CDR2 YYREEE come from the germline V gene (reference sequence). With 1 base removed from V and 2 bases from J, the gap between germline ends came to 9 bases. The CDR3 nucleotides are TGTGCCAGCAGCTTGAGGTCAAGACAAGAGACCCAGTACTTC. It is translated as CASSLRSRQETQYF.

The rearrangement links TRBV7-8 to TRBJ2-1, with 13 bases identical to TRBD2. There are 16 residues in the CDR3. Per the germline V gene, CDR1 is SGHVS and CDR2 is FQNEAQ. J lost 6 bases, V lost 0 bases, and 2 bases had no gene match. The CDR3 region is CASSLAGTSGINEQFF. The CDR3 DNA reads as TGTGCCAGCAGCTTAGCCGGGACTAGCGGGATCAATGAGCAGTTCTTC.

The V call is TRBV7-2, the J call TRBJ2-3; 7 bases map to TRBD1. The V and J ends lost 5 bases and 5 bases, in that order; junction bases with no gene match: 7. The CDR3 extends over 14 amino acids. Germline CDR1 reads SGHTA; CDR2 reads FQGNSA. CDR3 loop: CASSPGSGGDTQYF. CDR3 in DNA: TGTGCCAGCAGCCCGGGGTCAGGGGGAGATACGCAGTATTTT.

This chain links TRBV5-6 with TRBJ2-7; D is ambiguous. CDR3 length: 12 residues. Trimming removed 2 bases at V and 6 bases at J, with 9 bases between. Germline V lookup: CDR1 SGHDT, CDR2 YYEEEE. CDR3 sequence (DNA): TGTGCCAGCAGCTTTGTTCCGTCCGAGCAGTACTTC. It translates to CASSFVPSEQYF.

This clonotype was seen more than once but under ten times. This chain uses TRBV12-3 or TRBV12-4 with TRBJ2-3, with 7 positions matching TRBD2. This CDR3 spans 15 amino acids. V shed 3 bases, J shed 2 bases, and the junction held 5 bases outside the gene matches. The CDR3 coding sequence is TGTGCCAGCAGTTTCCTCGGACTAGACACAGATACGCAGTATTTT. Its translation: CASSFLGLDTDTQYF.

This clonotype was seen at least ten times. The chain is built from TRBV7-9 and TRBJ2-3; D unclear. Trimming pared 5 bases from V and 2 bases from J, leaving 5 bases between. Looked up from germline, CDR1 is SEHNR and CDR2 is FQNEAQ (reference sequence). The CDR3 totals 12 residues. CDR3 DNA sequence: TGTGCCAGCAGCAAAGACACAGATACGCAGTATTTT. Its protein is CASSKDTDTQYF.

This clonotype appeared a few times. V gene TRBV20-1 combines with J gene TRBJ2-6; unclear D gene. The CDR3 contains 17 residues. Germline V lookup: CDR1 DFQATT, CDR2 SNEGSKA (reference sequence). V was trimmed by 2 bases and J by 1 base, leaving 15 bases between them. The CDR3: CSARLEVVLSGANVLTF. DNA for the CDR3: TGCAGTGCTAGATTAGAGGTAGTCCTTTCTGGGGCCAACGTCCTGACTTTC.

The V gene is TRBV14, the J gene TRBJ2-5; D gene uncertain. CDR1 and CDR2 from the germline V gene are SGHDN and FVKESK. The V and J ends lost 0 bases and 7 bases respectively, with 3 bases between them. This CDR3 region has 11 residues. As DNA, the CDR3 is TGTGCCAGCAGCCAAGACCGGACCCAGTACTTC. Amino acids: CASSQDRTQYF.

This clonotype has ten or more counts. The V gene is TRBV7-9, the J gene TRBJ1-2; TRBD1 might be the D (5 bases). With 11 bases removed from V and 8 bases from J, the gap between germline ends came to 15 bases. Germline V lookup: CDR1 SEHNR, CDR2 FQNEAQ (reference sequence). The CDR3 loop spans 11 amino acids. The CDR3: CAGLRGEGYTF. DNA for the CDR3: TGTGCCGGCCTGAGGGGCGAGGGCTACACCTTC.

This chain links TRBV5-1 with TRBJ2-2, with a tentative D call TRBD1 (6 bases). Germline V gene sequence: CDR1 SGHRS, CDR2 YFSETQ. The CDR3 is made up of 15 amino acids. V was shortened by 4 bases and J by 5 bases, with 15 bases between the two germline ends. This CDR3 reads CASSPGAVGTGELFF. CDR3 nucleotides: TGCGCCAGCAGCCCAGGGGCGGTTGGGACCGGGGAGCTGTTTTTT.

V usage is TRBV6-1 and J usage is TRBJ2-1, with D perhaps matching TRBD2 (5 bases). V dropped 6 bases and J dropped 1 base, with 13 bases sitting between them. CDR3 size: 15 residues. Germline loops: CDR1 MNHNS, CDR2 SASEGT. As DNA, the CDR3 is TGTGCCAGCAGCGTGGACTCCCCTTCCTACAATGAGCAGTTCTTC. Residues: CASSVDSPSYNEQFF.